This T cell receptor beta chain appears in the sequencing data of a study of control samples from healthy donors and cancer patients (dated by TCRdb to the early 2020s). Library preparation was by the immunoSEQ multiplex PCR assay. This is the immuneACCESS table as TCRdb keeps it, with only in-frame sequences that have V and J called. A part of the clones is gone; compared with another copy, unresolved V genes explain less than half, and the rest is unexplained. The sample table lists approximately 90,000 clones, roughly nine tenths of them with a count of one. Clones ranked in the top ten supply under 15% of the sample. In regard to this clone: Its cognate antigen has yet to be identified. Per-nucleotide qualities are absent, and no much larger clonotype sits a single base away.

V lost 3 bases and J lost 9 bases, and the count of bases not matched to a germline gene is 19. The germline V gene (reference sequence) specifies LGHDT as CDR1 and YNNKEL as CDR2. The cysteine opens and the phenylalanine closes a CDR3 of 18 amino acids. Just the 54-base CDR3 DNA is kept, in frame starting at base 1. This receptor chain uses TRBV3-1 (or the pseudogene TRBV3-2) and TRBJ2-1; 8 nucleotides in the junction match TRBD2. This TCR derives from a woman in her 70s in good health. Sequenced sample: blood. The nucleotide sequence reads TGTGCCAGCAGCCACGGCAAAGGCCTAGCGGGCCGACCCGCTGAGCAGTTCTTC. The encoded protein is CASSHGKGLAGRPAEQFF.